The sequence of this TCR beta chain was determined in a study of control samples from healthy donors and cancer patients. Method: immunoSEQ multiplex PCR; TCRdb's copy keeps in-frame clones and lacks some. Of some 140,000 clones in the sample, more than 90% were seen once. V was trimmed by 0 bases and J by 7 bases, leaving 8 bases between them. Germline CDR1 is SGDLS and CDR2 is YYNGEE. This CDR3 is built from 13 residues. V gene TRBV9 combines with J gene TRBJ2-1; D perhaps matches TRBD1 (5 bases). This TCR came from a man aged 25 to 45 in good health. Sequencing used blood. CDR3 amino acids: CASSVAWTNEQFF. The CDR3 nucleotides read TGTGCCAGCAGCGTAGCTTGGACAAATGAGCAGTTCTTC.